This paragraph covers one T cell receptor (beta chain) sequence. This table comes from immunoSEQ multiplex PCR, and its TCRdb copy is limited to in-frame clones, with some not included. The sample holds 200,000 to 300,000 clones, just under 85% seen once. This sample is part of a study of blood T cell repertoires in COVID-19. For the study at large: From T cells, B-cell-depleted T cells, or PBMCs came the material, which was cDNA or gDNA.

The CDR3 loop spans 13 amino acids. Deletions cut 2 bases from V and 4 bases from J, with 8 bases between. The V and J genes are TRBV12-3 or TRBV12-4 and TRBJ1-2; TRBD1 is a possible D gene (5 bases). The source of this sequence is an elderly woman with acute or convalescent COVID-19. The sample comprised peripheral blood. CDR3 protein: CASSLIGAYGYTF. CDR3 sequence (DNA): TGTGCCAGCAGTTTAATAGGGGCCTATGGCTACACCTTC.